This TCR beta chain was recovered during a study of beta chain features in type 1 diabetes. On the study more broadly: Sorted cells from all samples, numbering fewer than 120,000,000, were examined.

Losses at the gene ends were 4 bases for V and 3 bases for J; bases not matched to a gene: 5. The CDR3 is made up of 14 amino acids. Germline assignment: CDR1 SGHTA and CDR2 FQGNSA. The authors took one heparinised blood draw, averaging about 116 mL, from each donor. Expressed TCRB transcripts were sequenced after all isolated RNA was converted to cDNA. Deep immunoSEQ sequencing covered naive, central memory and regulatory T cell samples. Clones were read by immunoSEQ multiplex PCR, and TCRdb kept only the in-frame ones, dropping some. The sample comprises more than 300,000 clones, 10% to 15% of which are singletons, and 0.017% rests with the top ten.

The source of this sequence is a man younger than 30 in good health. Sequencing was performed on naive CD4+ T cells from blood. J is TRBJ1-1 and V is TRBV7-2; the match to TRBD1 covers 7 bases. The DNA of the CDR3 is TGTGCCAGCAGCTCACAGGGGTGGGACACTGAAGCTTTCTTT. Residues: CASSSQGWDTEAFF.